What follows are 4 T cell receptor beta chains derived from one specimen sequenced in a study of cytomegalovirus exposure and HLA in healthy donors. Both 60 Vbeta primers and 13 Jbeta primers went into the PCR. Sequencing used immunoSEQ multiplex PCR; TCRdb keeps in-frame clones, though not all of them. Among about 190,000 clones listed, 70% to 75% were seen once. The sample taken for sequencing was PBMCs. The receptors come from a man aged 25-45 years in good health and CMV-seropositive.

V usage is TRBV28 and J usage is TRBJ2-7, with TRBD2 identical over 8 bases. J gave up 4 bases and V 6 bases, and 11 bases lay outside the gene matches. This CDR3 is 15 amino acids long. CDR1 MDHEN and CDR2 SYDVKM come from the germline V gene. The CDR3 sequence: CASRERTGGLYEQYF. As DNA, the CDR3 is TGTGCCAGCAGGGAGCGGACGGGAGGGTTGTACGAGCAGTACTTC.

For the CDR3, the DNA is TGTGCCAGCAGCGACTACCGACAGGGGGGCTACACCTTC. Translating it yields CASSDYRQGGYTF. The rearrangement links TRBV7-9 to TRBJ1-2, with TRBD1 identical over 8 bases. CDR1 is SEHNR and CDR2 is FQNEAQ in the germline V gene (reference sequence). This CDR3 spans 13 amino acids. The V gene end was trimmed by 5 bases and the J gene end by 8 bases; junction bases not matched to a gene: 7.

The chain has TRBV6-6 and TRBJ2-7; 9 bases are shared with TRBD1. CDR1 is MNHNY, CDR2 SVGAGI, per germline (reference sequence). Germline trimming cut 3 bases from V and 3 bases from J; bases unmatched to any gene: 6. This CDR3 is 15 amino acids long. The CDR3 sequence: CASSYYDRGFYEQYF. Written as DNA, the CDR3 is TGTGCCAGCAGTTATTACGACAGGGGGTTCTACGAGCAGTACTTC.

The rearrangement uses TRBV6-5 and TRBJ2-5; D may be TRBD2 (6 bases). The CDR3 has 13 residues. Per germline, CDR1 MNHEY and CDR2 SVGAGI. With 6 bases removed from V and 6 bases from J, the gap between germline ends came to 14 bases. The DNA for the CDR3 is TGTGCCAGCAGCTCGTGGAGGGGACAGACCCAGTACTTC. Translation: CASSSWRGQTQYF.